This T cell receptor beta chain was documented in a study of CD8 T cells in Susac syndrome. The RNA input was about 0.5 to 1 ug, and it was reverse transcribed with random hexamers. Amplification of TCR beta CDR3 used immunoSEQ multiplex PCR across 54 Vbeta and 13 Jbeta. TCRdb analysed the immunoSEQ multiplex PCR reads with MiXCR anew, one entry per CDR3 protein. The sample lists about 120,000 distinct CDR3 sequences; around nine tenths were seen once. The individuals used as controls were healthy donors who had been matched for both age and sex. Negative isolation was used for CD8+ and CD4+ T cells and FACS enrichment for TEMRA cells. The receptor was isolated from a human donor in good health. Sequenced: CD4+ T cells from PBMCs.

The CDR3 sequence is CSAIKGGADQPQHF. In DNA form, the CDR3 reads TGCAGTGCCATTAAGGGGGGCGCCGATCAGCCCCAGCATTTT. The rearrangement links TRBV20-1 to TRBJ1-5; TRBD1 might be the D (6 bases). CDR1 is DFQATT, CDR2 SNEGSKA, per germline (reference sequence). V was cut by 6 bases and J by 5 bases, with 17 bases left in between. The CDR3 spans 14 residues.